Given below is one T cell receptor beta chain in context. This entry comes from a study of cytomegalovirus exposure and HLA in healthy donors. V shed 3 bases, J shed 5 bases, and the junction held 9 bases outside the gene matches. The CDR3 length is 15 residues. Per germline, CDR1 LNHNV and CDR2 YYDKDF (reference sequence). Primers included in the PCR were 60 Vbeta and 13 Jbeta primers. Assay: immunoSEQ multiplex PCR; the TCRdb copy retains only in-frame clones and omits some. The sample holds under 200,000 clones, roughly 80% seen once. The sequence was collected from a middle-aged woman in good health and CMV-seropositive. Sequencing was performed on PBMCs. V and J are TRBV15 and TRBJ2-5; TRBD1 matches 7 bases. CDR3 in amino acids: CATSRIKTGQETQYF. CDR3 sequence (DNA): TGTGCCACCAGCAGGATAAAGACAGGGCAGGAGACCCAGTACTTC.